The 28 T cell receptor beta chains below come from one sample, sequenced in a study of shared clonotypes between healthy human individuals. Assay used: immunoSEQ multiplex PCR; TCRdb lists only in-frame clones, some missing. The sample carries 1.4 million or so clones, 97% to 99% recorded once. The specimen was naive CD4+ T cells sorted from blood. Described subset: CD45RA+ positively selected. The receptor set was obtained from a man aged 25 to 45 in good health.

The gene calls are TRBV2 and TRBJ2-5; 9 nucleotides line up with TRBD1. Per germline, CDR1 SNHLY and CDR2 FYNNEI. The J segment lost 2 bases and the V segment lost 9 bases, leaving 10 bases of the junction unmatched. The CDR3 loop spans 15 amino acids. CDR3 sequence: CARERPGQGQETQYF. CDR3 in DNA: TGTGCCAGAGAACGCCCGGGACAGGGACAAGAGACCCAGTACTTC.

The chain couples TRBV18 to TRBJ2-2; D uncertain. The CDR3 runs 18 residues. V lost 3 bases to trimming and J lost 4 bases, with 21 bases between them. Germline V CDR1 and CDR2: KGHSH, LQKENI. CDR3 in amino acids: CASSPITTLSEPTGELFF. The CDR3 region has the DNA TGTGCCAGCTCACCGATAACGACACTCTCCGAACCCACCGGGGAGCTGTTTTTT.

This rearrangement joins TRBV4-3 to TRBJ2-1; D is uncertain. Looked up from germline, CDR1 is LGHNA and CDR2 is YSLEER. V was shortened by 4 bases and J by 0 bases, with 10 bases between the two germline ends. The CDR3 length is 15 residues. The CDR3 reads CASSPNFLSYNEQFF. In DNA form, the CDR3 reads TGCGCCAGCAGCCCCAACTTTCTCTCCTACAATGAGCAGTTCTTC.

V is TRBV9 and J is TRBJ2-6; no clear D. Trimming shortened V by 0 bases and J by 0 bases, and 10 bases separated the two germline ends. The length of the CDR3 is 17 residues. Germline assignment: CDR1 SGDLS and CDR2 YYNGEE. CDR3: CASSVGSHLSGANVLTF. The CDR3 DNA is TGTGCCAGCAGCGTAGGCAGTCACCTCTCTGGGGCCAACGTCCTGACTTTC.

This clone was counted a single time. The CDR3 loop reads CASSYRLAGNAEAFF. CDR3 DNA: TGTGCCAGCAGTTATAGGTTAGCGGGAAACGCTGAAGCTTTCTTT. The rearrangement links TRBV7-2 to TRBJ1-1; D ambiguous. V was shortened by 6 bases and J by 6 bases, with 20 bases between the two germline ends. Germline assignment: CDR1 SGHTA and CDR2 FQGNSA. This CDR3 has 15 amino acids.

The chain has TRBV13 and TRBJ1-2; no reliable D call. The CDR3 runs 14 residues. The germline V gene has CDR1 PRHDT and CDR2 FYEKMQ (reference sequence). V was shortened by 4 bases and J by 8 bases, with 17 bases between the two germline ends. The CDR3 nucleotides read TGTGCCAGCAGCTCCGGCCCAAAGGTCGGGGGCTACACCTTC. Protein: CASSSGPKVGGYTF.

This chain links TRBV28 with TRBJ2-3; D is perhaps TRBD2 (5 bases). The CDR3 runs 14 residues. V lost 6 bases and J lost 2, with 12 bases in between. Germline CDR1 is MDHEN and CDR2 is SYDVKM. In DNA, the CDR3 is TGTGCCAGCAGCGGGGTTCCATTCACAGATACGCAGTATTTT. Translation: CASSGVPFTDTQYF.

V and J are TRBV11-2 and TRBJ2-3; TRBD1 aligns across 7 bases. Germline-derived CDR1 and CDR2 are SGHAT and FQNNGV. The length of the CDR3 is 16 residues. J was trimmed by 1 base and V by 5 bases; bases with no gene match: 9. The CDR3 here is CASSSRQGIGTDTQYF. The CDR3 region has the DNA TGTGCCAGCAGCAGTAGACAGGGCATCGGCACAGATACGCAGTATTTT.

The chain carries TRBV12-5 and TRBJ2-7; 8 nucleotides match TRBD2. Germline V gene sequence: CDR1 LGHNT, CDR2 FRNRAP. This CDR3 has 14 residues. J gave up 5 bases and V 9 bases, and 12 bases lay outside the gene matches. The CDR3 sequence is CARGPEAGVNEQYF. CDR3 sequence (DNA): TGTGCTAGAGGCCCTGAAGCGGGAGTTAACGAGCAGTACTTC.

CDR3 region: CASSLGDSARTEAFF. The CDR3 region has the DNA TGTGCCAGCAGCCTGGGAGATTCCGCGAGGACTGAAGCTTTCTTT. This chain connects TRBV11-3 to TRBJ1-1; D remains ambiguous. CDR1 is SGHNT, CDR2 YENEEA, per germline. This CDR3 spans 15 amino acids. The V end was cut by 5 bases, the J end by 5 bases, with 18 bases between.

The chain links TRBV6-1 to TRBJ2-4; no definite D call. The V and J ends lost 4 bases and 5 bases respectively, with 12 bases between them. The V gene's germline CDR1 is MNHNS and CDR2 SASEGT. The CDR3 totals 14 residues. The CDR3 DNA sequence: TGTGCCAGCAGTGGTAGGGTGTGGGAAAACATTCAGTACTTC. This codes for CASSGRVWENIQYF.

In nucleotides, the CDR3 is TGTGCCAGCAGTTTACCCGGGACGGCCAAGAGGACCCAGTACTTC. Translation: CASSLPGTAKRTQYF. This chain uses TRBV28 with TRBJ2-5, with D possibly called TRBD1 or TRBD2 (5 bases each). The V gene's germline CDR1 is MDHEN and CDR2 SYDVKM. Trimming cost V 2 bases and J 7 bases, with 17 bases left between them. The CDR3 is 15 amino acids.

This clone was detected once. The CDR3 nucleotides read TGCGCCAGCAGCGCACAAGGACAGGGCTTGAATGAAAAACTGTTTTTT. This translates into CASSAQGQGLNEKLFF. J is TRBJ1-4 and V is TRBV5-1, with 8 nucleotides matching TRBD1. Trimming at V came to 4 bases and at J to 5 bases, leaving 10 bases not matched to a gene. The CDR3 sequence is 16 residues long. Germline CDR1 reads SGHRS; CDR2 reads YFSETQ.

This sequence joins TRBV4-3 and TRBJ1-5; D perhaps matches TRBD1 (5 bases). Germline CDR1 LGHNA, CDR2 YSLEER. V dropped 2 bases and J dropped 6 bases, with 23 bases sitting between them. This CDR3 is built from 18 residues. The chain's CDR3 is CASSQFSPSTVGGQPQHF. CDR3 DNA sequence: TGCGCCAGCAGCCAATTCTCGCCGTCGACAGTTGGCGGTCAGCCCCAGCATTTT.

The V gene is TRBV29-1, the J gene TRBJ2-3; the D gene is possibly TRBD1 (5 bases). Per the germline V gene, CDR1 is SQVTM and CDR2 is ANQGSEA. The CDR3 runs to 14 residues. V shed 7 bases and J shed 4 bases, with 18 bases lying between them. As DNA, the CDR3 is TGCAGCGGACAAGCCAGGGTTGGCGCAGATACGCAGTATTTT. Its translation: CSGQARVGADTQYF.

This clone was observed a single time. The J gene is TRBJ2-1, the V gene TRBV6-6; 8 nucleotides align to TRBD2. In germline, CDR1 is MNHNY, CDR2 SVGAGI (reference sequence). The CDR3 runs to 12 residues. V lost 6 bases to trimming and J lost 12 bases; unmatched junction nucleotides: 7. CDR3 sequence (DNA): TGTGCCAGCAGCCCCCTTAGCGGGACGCAGTTCTTC. Protein: CASSPLSGTQFF.

V usage is TRBV5-1 and J usage is TRBJ2-5; 8 nucleotides agree with TRBD1. V trimming: 4 bases; J trimming: 7 bases; junction bases outside the gene matches: 12. Germline values: CDR1 SGHRS, CDR2 YFSETQ. The CDR3 length is 15 residues. CDR3 region: CASSPLPDRGGTQYF. The CDR3 coding sequence is TGCGCCAGCAGCCCTTTACCTGACAGGGGTGGGACCCAGTACTTC.

The J gene is TRBJ1-2, the V gene TRBV10-3, with D maybe TRBD1 (6 bases). This CDR3 has 13 residues. Trimming took 3 bases from V and 4 from J, leaving 9 bases between them. CDR1 ENHRY and CDR2 SYGVKD come from the germline V gene. The CDR3: CAISDRGGYGYTF. The CDR3 region has the DNA TGTGCCATCAGTGACAGGGGAGGCTATGGCTACACCTTC.

This chain joins TRBV19 and TRBJ2-3; 10 bases map to TRBD1. This CDR3 comprises 15 residues. V lost 6 bases to trimming and J lost 3 bases; unmatched junction nucleotides: 6. Germline assignment: CDR1 LNHDA and CDR2 SQIVND (reference sequence). Written as DNA, the CDR3 is TGTGCCAGTAGCCCTAGGACAGGGGGAACAGATACGCAGTATTTT. Its translation is CASSPRTGGTDTQYF.

V is TRBV7-9 and J is TRBJ2-3, with D possibly TRBD2 on 6 matching bases. Trimming cost V 2 bases and J 10 bases, with 7 bases left between them. The CDR3 totals 11 residues. Germline V gives CDR1 SEHNR, CDR2 FQNEAQ (reference sequence). The CDR3: CASSLLAPQYF. CDR3 coding DNA: TGTGCCAGCAGCTTACTAGCGCCGCAGTATTTT.

The table lists this clone with a count of one. The CDR3 DNA reads as TGTGCCAGCAGCTTGGTCGGGGCGGGCTACTACGAGCAGTACTTC. As protein: CASSLVGAGYYEQYF. The chain uses TRBV5-8 and TRBJ2-7, with D perhaps given as TRBD1 or TRBD2 (5 bases each). Germline V gives CDR1 SGHTS, CDR2 YDEGEE. Trimming left V 0 bases short and J 3 bases short, with 13 bases between. CDR3 length: 15 residues. Full variable domain (remainder filled in from reference TRBV5-8 and TRBJ2-7): EAGVTQSPTHLIKTRGQQATLRCSPISGHTSVYWYQQALGLGLQFLLWYDEGEERNRGNFPPRFSGRQFPNYSSELNVNALELEDSALYLCASSLVGAGYYEQYFGPGTRLTVT.

The chain combines TRBV12-5 with TRBJ2-1, with D possibly TRBD1 on 5 matching bases. V gave up 0 bases and J gave up 0 bases, with 12 bases separating them. This CDR3 spans 17 amino acids. CDR1 is LGHNT, CDR2 FRNRAP, per germline. CDR3 in DNA: TGTGCTAGTGGTTTGGTACAGTTCAGGGACTCCTACAATGAGCAGTTCTTC. Translated, it gives CASGLVQFRDSYNEQFF.

The chain joins TRBV5-1 to TRBJ2-2, with 8 bases identical to TRBD1. Germline trimming cut 4 bases from V and 1 base from J; bases unmatched to any gene: 6. The germline V gene encodes CDR1 SGHRS and CDR2 YFSETQ. There are 16 residues in the CDR3. Written as DNA, the CDR3 is TGCGCCAGCAGCCATACAGGGGGAATGAACACCGGGGAGCTGTTTTTT. Translation: CASSHTGGMNTGELFF.

The CDR3 region has the DNA TGTGCCAGCAGTGAAGGCCGGAACGAGCAGTACTTC. It codes for CASSEGRNEQYF. The chain uses TRBV2 and TRBJ2-7; D is ambiguous. The CDR3 loop spans 12 amino acids. The V gene lost 1 base and the J gene lost 5 bases, with 6 bases spanning the gap. CDR1 and CDR2 (germline): SNHLY, FYNNEI.

The chain uses TRBV28 and TRBJ2-7, with D possibly matching TRBD1 (6 bases). Germline CDR1 MDHEN, CDR2 SYDVKM. This CDR3 is built from 15 residues. V lost 6 bases, J lost 4 bases, and 19 bases lay in between. CDR3: CASSPSSQGEYEQYF. Written as DNA, the CDR3 is TGTGCCAGCAGCCCTTCTTCACAGGGCGAGTACGAGCAGTACTTC.

The J gene is TRBJ2-2, the V gene TRBV15; 8 bases agree with TRBD2. V shed 1 base and J 5 bases; nucleotides not matched to a gene: 9. The CDR3 spans 17 residues. CDR1 is LNHNV, CDR2 YYDKDF, per germline (reference sequence). CDR3 residues: CATSRVVGTRGTGELFF. DNA for the CDR3: TGTGCCACCAGCAGAGTAGTAGGGACTAGAGGGACCGGGGAGCTGTTTTTT.

CDR3 loop: CASTTHLNTGELFF. CDR3 nucleotides: TGTGCCAGCACAACACATTTAAACACCGGGGAGCTGTTTTTT. This sequence joins TRBV28 and TRBJ2-2; D remains ambiguous. Germline loops: CDR1 MDHEN, CDR2 SYDVKM. The V end lost 7 bases, the J end lost 2 bases, and 11 bases lay between the germline ends. The CDR3 extends over 14 amino acids.

The gene calls are TRBV5-6 and TRBJ2-7; no clear D. The CDR3 runs 12 residues. Germline CDR1 SGHDT, CDR2 YYEEEE. The V and J ends lost 1 base and 9 bases respectively, with 11 bases between them. CDR3 region: CASSLRHPGQYF. DNA of the CDR3: TGTGCCAGCAGCTTGCGGCATCCTGGGCAGTACTTC. Full variable domain (outside the CDR3, taken from reference TRBV5-6 and TRBJ2-7): DAGVTQSPTHLIKTRGQQVTLRCSPKSGHDTVSWYQQALGQGPQFIFQYYEEEERQRGNFPDRFSGHQFPNYSSELNVNALLLGDSALYLCASSLRHPGQYFGPGTRLTVT.